Listed below are T cell receptor beta chains from one sample, sequenced in a study of immune characterization of retroperitoneal liposarcoma. TCRdb processed the PCR reads anew with MiXCR; each CDR3 protein has one entry. Found here are about 12,000 distinct CDR3 sequences, approximately 25% of them singletons; the top ten hold 7% to 10%. Sequences were obtained from tumor tissue. These TCRs come from a female donor with retroperitoneal liposarcoma. CDR3s include the opening cysteine and the closing phenylalanine or tryptophan. D genes are given only for firm matches. Clone size appears in some rows only: once, few, many, or a class for an expanded clone.

clone size,D gene,J gene,V gene,CDR3 DNA,CDR3 protein
-,-,TRBJ2-5,TRBV6-6,TGTGCCAGCAGTTACCTGAACTACGAGCAGTACTTT,CASSYLNYEQYF
few,TRBD1,TRBJ2-3,TRBV6-1,TGTGCCAGCAGGGTACAGGGGGGCACCACAGATACGCAGTATTTT,CASRVQGGTTDTQYF
-,-,TRBJ2-7,TRBV6-1,TGTGCCAGCAGTTCACACAATGAGCAGTACTTC,CASSSHNEQYF
few,TRBD1,TRBJ2-5,TRBV12-3/TRBV12-4,TGTGCCAGCAGCATAAACCGGGGCAGGGGGATTCAGACCCAGTACTTC,CASSINRGRGIQTQYF
few,-,TRBJ1-2,TRBV11-3,TGTGCCAGCAGCTTAGCTATGGACTATGGCTACACCTTC,CASSLAMDYGYTF
few,TRBD1,TRBJ2-1,TRBV28,TGTGCCAGCAGTTCACCGGCCGGGACAGACTCCTACAATGAGCAGTTCTTC,CASSSPAGTDSYNEQFF
-,TRBD2,TRBJ2-7,TRBV6-8,TGTGCCAGCAGTTCTCCCGGGACTAGCTCCTACGAGCAGTACTTC,CASSSPGTSSYEQYF
-,-,TRBJ1-6,TRBV6-1,TGTGCCAGCAGCTCCGGGACAAGTAATTCACCCCTCCACTTT,CASSSGTSNSPLHF
-,-,TRBJ2-3,TRBV14,TGTGCCAGCAGCCTTGTCAGGCTGGCCCTACGTGGTACGCAGTATTTT,CASSLVRLALRGTQYF
many,-,TRBJ2-7,TRBV7-6,TGTGCCAGCAGCCCCGAAGGCCTAGCCTACGAGCAGTACTTC,CASSPEGLAYEQYF
medium-sized,-,TRBJ2-1,TRBV7-2,TGTGCCAGCAGCCCTATGAGTGAGCAGTTCTTC,CASSPMSEQFF
many,TRBD2,TRBJ2-1,TRBV7-2,TGTGCCAGCAGCTTGGGGACTAGGAAAGAGACCCAGTTCTTC,CASSLGTRKETQFF
medium-sized,TRBD2,TRBJ2-3,TRBV6-1,TGTGCCAGCAGTGAATTTAGCGGGAGTGGGGATGATACGCAGTATTTT,CASSEFSGSGDDTQYF
medium-sized,-,TRBJ2-5,TRBV6-1,TGTGCCAGCAGTCTCTACAGGGATGCATGGGAGACCCAGTACTTC,CASSLYRDAWETQYF
-,TRBD1,TRBJ2-2,TRBV6-5,TGTGCCAGCAGTCCCAAAATAGGGGCTACAGGGGCAGCCGGGGAGCTGTTTTTT,CASSPKIGATGAAGELFF
-,-,TRBJ2-1,TRBV6-1,TGTGCCAGCAGGTACAGCCCAAGTAGCGGAATCTACAATGAGCAGTTCTTC,CASRYSPSSGIYNEQFF
-,TRBD2,TRBJ2-7,TRBV6-1,TGTGCCAGCAGTGAATCGCCAGCGGGGGCCATCAACTCCTACGAGCAGTACTTC,CASSESPAGAINSYEQYF
many,TRBD2,TRBJ2-1,TRBV7-6,TGTGCCAGCAGCTTAGAGAGCGGGAGGATAGGCGGTGAGCAGTTCTTC,CASSLESGRIGGEQFF
-,-,TRBJ1-3,TRBV6-5,TGTGCCAGCAGCCCGGGACACACCTCTGGAAACACCATATATTTT,CASSPGHTSGNTIYF
many,TRBD2,TRBJ2-1,TRBV6-6,TGTGCCAGCAGTTACGGGAGACTAGCGGGAGGGTACAATGAGCAGTTCTTC,CASSYGRLAGGYNEQFF
-,TRBD2,TRBJ2-5,TRBV12-3/TRBV12-4,TGTGCCAGCAGATCCCCCTTCGGACTAGCGTCCTACAATGAGCAGTACTTC,CASRSPFGLASYNEQYF
many,-,TRBJ2-1,TRBV7-8,TGTGCCAGCAGCTTAGGGGACAATGAGCAGTTCTTC,CASSLGDNEQFF
-,-,TRBJ2-3,TRBV25-1,TGTGCCAGCAGTGAATATCTCAGCACAGATACGCAGTATTTT,CASSEYLSTDTQYF
-,-,TRBJ2-3,TRBV10-1,TGCGCCAGCAGTGAGTCCGACCCGCTAGCGACCTGGGGAGATACGCAGTATTTT,CASSESDPLATWGDTQYF
-,-,TRBJ2-2,TRBV25-1,TGTGCCAGCACGAGGGGCAGGGTAGGGCTGGCCGGGGAGCTGTTTTTT,CASTRGRVGLAGELFF
-,-,TRBJ2-1,TRBV6-5,TGTGCCAGCAGCGAGACTAGCTACAATGAGCAGTTCTTC,CASSETSYNEQFF
many,-,TRBJ2-7,TRBV25-1,TGTGCCAGCAAGCGGACTGGAGGCTCCTACAATGAGCAGTACTTC,CASKRTGGSYNEQYF